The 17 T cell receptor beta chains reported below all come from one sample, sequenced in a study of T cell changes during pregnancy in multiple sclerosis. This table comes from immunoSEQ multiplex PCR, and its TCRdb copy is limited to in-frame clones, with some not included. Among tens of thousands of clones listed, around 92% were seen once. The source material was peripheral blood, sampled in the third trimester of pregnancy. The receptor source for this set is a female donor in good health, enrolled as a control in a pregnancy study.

This chain's CDR3 is CASSSGGQINTGELFF. CDR3 DNA: TGTGCCAGCAGCTCCGGGGGACAGATAAACACCGGGGAGCTGTTTTTT. The V and J genes are TRBV11-3 and TRBJ2-2; perhaps TRBD1 as D (7 bases). The CDR3 extends over 16 amino acids. Trimming pared 4 bases from V and 2 bases from J, leaving 14 bases between. The germline V gene encodes CDR1 SGHNT and CDR2 YENEEA.

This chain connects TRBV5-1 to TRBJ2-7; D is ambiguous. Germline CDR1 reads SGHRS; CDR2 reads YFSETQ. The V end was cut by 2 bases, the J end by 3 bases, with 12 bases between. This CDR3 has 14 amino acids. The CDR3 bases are TGCGCCAGCAGCTTAATAGGAAGCGACTACGAGCAGTACTTC. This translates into CASSLIGSDYEQYF. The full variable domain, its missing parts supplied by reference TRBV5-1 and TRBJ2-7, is KAGVTQTPRYLIKTRGQQVTLSCSPISGHRSVSWYQQTPGQGLQFLFEYFSETQRNKGNFPGRFSGRQFSNSRSEMNVSTLELGDSALYLCASSLIGSDYEQYFGPGTRLTVT.

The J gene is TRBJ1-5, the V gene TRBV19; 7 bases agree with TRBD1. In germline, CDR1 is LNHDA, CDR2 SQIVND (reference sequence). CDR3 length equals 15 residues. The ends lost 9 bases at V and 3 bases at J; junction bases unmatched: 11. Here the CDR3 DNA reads TGTGCCAGCGCAGACAGGGCGGGCAACAATCAGCCCCAGCATTTT. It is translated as CASADRAGNNQPQHF.

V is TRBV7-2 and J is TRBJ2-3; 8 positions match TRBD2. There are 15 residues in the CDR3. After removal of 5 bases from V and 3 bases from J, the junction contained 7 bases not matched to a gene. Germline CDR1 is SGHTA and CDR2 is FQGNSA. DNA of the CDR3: TGTGCCAGCAGCCCCAGCGGGAGCGTGACAGATACGCAGTATTTT. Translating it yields CASSPSGSVTDTQYF.

DNA for the CDR3: TGTGCCAGCAGCTTGGGGGGGGTCACCTCCCCTAACTATGGCTACACCTTC. It codes for CASSLGGVTSPNYGYTF. The chain is built from TRBV5-6 and TRBJ1-2; D possibly corresponds to TRBD1 (5 bases). Trimming left V 0 bases short and J 0 bases short, with 15 bases between. The CDR3 is made up of 17 amino acids. Germline V gene lookup returns CDR1 SGHDT and CDR2 YYEEEE.

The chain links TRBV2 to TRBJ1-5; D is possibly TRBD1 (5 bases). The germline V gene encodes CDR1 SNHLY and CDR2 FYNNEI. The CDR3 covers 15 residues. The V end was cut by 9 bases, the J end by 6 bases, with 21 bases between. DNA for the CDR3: TGTGCCAGTGGGGCGGGAACGGGGTGGGGTCAGCCCCAGCATTTT. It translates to CASGAGTGWGQPQHF.

DNA of the CDR3: TGTGCCAGCGCCAGGAACACGAACACTGAAGCTTTCTTT. It yields the protein CASARNTNTEAFF. The chain is built from TRBV7-6 and TRBJ1-1; the D is unclear. Trimming pared 8 bases from V and 1 base from J, leaving 11 bases between. This CDR3 is 13 amino acids long. Germline V gene sequence: CDR1 SGHVS, CDR2 FNYEAQ.

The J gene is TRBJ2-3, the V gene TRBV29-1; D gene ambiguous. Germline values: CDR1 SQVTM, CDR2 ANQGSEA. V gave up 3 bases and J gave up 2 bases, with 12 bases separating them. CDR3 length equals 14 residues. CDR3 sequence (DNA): TGCAGCGTTGAGGGCGCGCGACACACAGATACGCAGTATTTT. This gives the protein CSVEGARHTDTQYF.

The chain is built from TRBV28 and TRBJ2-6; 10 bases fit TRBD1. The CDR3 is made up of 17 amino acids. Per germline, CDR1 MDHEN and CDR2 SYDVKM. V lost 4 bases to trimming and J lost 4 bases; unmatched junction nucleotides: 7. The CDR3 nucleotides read TGTGCCAGCAGTTCCGGACAGGGGGGGACCGGGGCCAACGTCCTGACTTTC. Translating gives CASSSGQGGTGANVLTF.

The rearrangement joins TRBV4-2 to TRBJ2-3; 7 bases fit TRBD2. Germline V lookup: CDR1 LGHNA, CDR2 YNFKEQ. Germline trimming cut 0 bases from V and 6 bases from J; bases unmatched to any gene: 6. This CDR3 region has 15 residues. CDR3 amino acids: CASSQDYGGSDTQYF. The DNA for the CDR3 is TGTGCCAGCAGCCAAGATTACGGGGGGAGTGATACGCAGTATTTT.

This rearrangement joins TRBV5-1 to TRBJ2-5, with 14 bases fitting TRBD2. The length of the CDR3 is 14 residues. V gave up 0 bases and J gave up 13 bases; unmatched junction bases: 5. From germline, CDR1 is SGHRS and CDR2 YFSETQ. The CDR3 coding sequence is TGCGCCAGCAGCTTGGGGGGACTAGCGGGGGCCGCGTACTTC. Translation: CASSLGGLAGAAYF.

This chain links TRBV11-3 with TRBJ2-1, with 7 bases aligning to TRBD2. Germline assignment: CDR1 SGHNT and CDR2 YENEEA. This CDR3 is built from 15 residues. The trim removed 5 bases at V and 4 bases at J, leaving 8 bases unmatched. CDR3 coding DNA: TGTGCCAGCAGCACTTTAGCGGGTCAATACAATGAGCAGTTCTTC. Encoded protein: CASSTLAGQYNEQFF.

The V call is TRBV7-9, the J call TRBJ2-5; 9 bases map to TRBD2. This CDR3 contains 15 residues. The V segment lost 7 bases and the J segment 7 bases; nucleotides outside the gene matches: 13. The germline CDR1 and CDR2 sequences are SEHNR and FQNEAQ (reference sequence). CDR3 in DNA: TGTGCCAGCACTGCGACTAGCGGTCATGACGCGACCCAGTACTTC. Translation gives CASTATSGHDATQYF.

The CDR3 DNA sequence: TGTGCCAGCAGCCTTCAGTACGAGCAGTACTTC. This gives the protein CASSLQYEQYF. The chain links TRBV7-8 to TRBJ2-7; D is uncertain. Trimming shortened V by 5 bases and J by 4 bases, and 6 bases separated the two germline ends. Germline-derived CDR1 and CDR2 are SGHVS and FQNEAQ. The CDR3 totals 11 residues.

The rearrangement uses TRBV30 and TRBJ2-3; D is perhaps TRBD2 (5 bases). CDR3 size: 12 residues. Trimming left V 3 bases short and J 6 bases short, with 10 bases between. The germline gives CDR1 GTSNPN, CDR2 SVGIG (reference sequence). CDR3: CAWRDYLDTQYF. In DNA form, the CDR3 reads TGTGCCTGGAGAGACTATTTGGATACGCAGTATTTT.

The CDR3 protein is CASSLRLPLGLPLDEQYF. The CDR3 region has the DNA TGTGCCAGCAGCTTACGCCTACCGCTGGGACTACCCCTTGATGAGCAGTACTTC. The gene calls are TRBV7-2 and TRBJ2-7; TRBD2 agrees at 7 bases. Germline CDR1 is SGHTA and CDR2 is FQGNSA. The CDR3 consists of 18 residues. Losses at the gene ends were 2 bases for V and 7 bases for J; bases not matched to a gene: 20.

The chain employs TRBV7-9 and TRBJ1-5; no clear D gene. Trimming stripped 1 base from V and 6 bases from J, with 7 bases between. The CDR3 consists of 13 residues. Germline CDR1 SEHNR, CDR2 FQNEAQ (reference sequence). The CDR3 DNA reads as TGTGCCAGCAGCTTAGGACAAAGTCAGCCCCAGCATTTT. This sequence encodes CASSLGQSQPQHF.